This passage covers 25 T cell receptor beta chains from one sample sequenced in a study of blood T cell repertoires in COVID-19 (dated by TCRdb to the early 2020s). The library came from the immunoSEQ multiplex PCR assay. TCRdb took this table from immuneACCESS and kept in-frame rearrangements with V and J called. Such tables lack part of the clones; where checked against another copy, unresolved V genes explain under half of the gap, and the rest is unexplained. Here the sample has fewer than 700,000 clones; roughly 89% occur a single time. The top ten clonotypes cover about 8.2% of the sample. Sequencing was performed on peripheral blood. The receptors derive from a woman between 50 and 59 years old with COVID-19, enrolled during active disease.

The gene calls are TRBV3-1 (or the pseudogene TRBV3-2) and TRBJ1-1, with 10 bases that match TRBD1. The V segment lost 3 bases and the J segment 5 bases; nucleotides outside the gene matches: 15. CDR3 length equals 18 residues. From germline, CDR1 is LGHDT and CDR2 YNNKEL (reference sequence). CDR3 sequence (DNA): TGTGCCAGCAGCCAGCATACCGGGACAGGGGAGTTGGGAACTGAAGCTTTCTTT. Translating gives CASSQHTGTGELGTEAFF.

This chain's CDR3 is CASSSYAGPYGYTF. DNA for the CDR3: TGTGCCAGCAGCTCGTACGCTGGCCCCTATGGCTACACCTTC. This chain uses TRBV7-8 with TRBJ1-2, with D unresolved. V lost 4 bases to trimming and J lost 4 bases, with 13 bases between them. CDR3 length: 14 residues. Germline CDR1 SGHVS, CDR2 FQNEAQ.

The rearrangement uses TRBV12-3 or TRBV12-4 and TRBJ1-1, with D possibly matching TRBD1 (5 bases). Trimming cost V 5 bases and J 5 bases, with 12 bases left between them. This CDR3 has 13 residues. CDR3 in amino acids: CASSRNRHTEAFF. Written as DNA, the CDR3 is TGTGCCAGCAGTCGAAACAGGCATACTGAAGCTTTCTTT.

This clone came up a few times. The V gene is TRBV7-2, the J gene TRBJ1-2, with 7 bases that match TRBD1. The CDR3 contains 18 residues. CDR1 SGHTA and CDR2 FQGNSA come from the germline V gene. V trimming: 1 base; J trimming: 3 bases; junction bases outside the gene matches: 14. This CDR3 reads CASSLGLVGQKPYYGYTF. Here the CDR3 DNA reads TGTGCCAGCAGCTTAGGTTTGGTGGGACAGAAGCCCTACTATGGCTACACCTTC.

This clone was found a few times. The J gene is TRBJ2-5, the V gene TRBV6-5; 9 bases are shared with TRBD1. Unmatched junction bases numbered 2, after V lost 2 bases and J lost 7 bases. This CDR3 contains 13 residues. CDR1 and CDR2 from the germline V gene are MNHEY and SVGAGI. The CDR3 loop is CASSYTTGGTQYF. The CDR3 coding sequence is TGTGCCAGCAGTTACACGACAGGGGGGACCCAGTACTTC.

The V gene is TRBV27, the J gene TRBJ1-1, with D perhaps TRBD1 (6 bases). This CDR3 is built from 14 residues. Trimming removed 6 bases from V and 0 bases from J, with 11 bases in between. CDR1 is MNHEY and CDR2 is SMNVEV in the germline V gene (reference sequence). The CDR3 nucleotides read TGTGCCAGCAGGAAACAGGGTCTGAACACTGAAGCTTTCTTT. Its protein is CASRKQGLNTEAFF.

This chain links TRBV11-2 with TRBJ2-3; weak D call: TRBD2 (5 bases). CDR1 SGHAT and CDR2 FQNNGV come from the germline V gene. Between the trimmed V and J ends, which lost 0 bases and 2 bases, there was a span of 12 bases. The CDR3 is 16 residues long. This CDR3 is CASSLEGRLHTDTQYF. The CDR3 nucleotides read TGTGCCAGCAGCTTAGAGGGGAGACTCCACACAGATACGCAGTATTTT.

The J gene is TRBJ2-3, the V gene TRBV5-4, with 8 bases aligning to TRBD2. V shed 0 bases and J 1 base; nucleotides not matched to a gene: 7. The CDR3 spans 17 residues. Looked up from germline, CDR1 is SGHNT and CDR2 is YYREEE (reference sequence). The chain's CDR3 is CASSLALAGVRTDTQYF. In nucleotides, the CDR3 is TGTGCCAGCAGCTTGGCCCTAGCGGGCGTGCGCACAGATACGCAGTATTTT.

V and J are TRBV6-5 and TRBJ2-1; TRBD2 matches at 7 bases. V trimming: 0 bases; J trimming: 5 bases; junction bases outside the gene matches: 7. The V gene's germline CDR1 is MNHEY and CDR2 SVGAGI. The length of the CDR3 is 16 residues. CDR3 in DNA: TGTGCCAGCAGTTACTCGAGCGGAGCGGGGAACAATGAGCAGTTCTTC. It specifies CASSYSSGAGNNEQFF.

In DNA, the CDR3 is TGTGCCAGCAGTTCCGGACAGGTCTATGGCTACACCTTC. Protein product: CASSSGQVYGYTF. V gene TRBV28 combines with J gene TRBJ1-2; 7 bases map to TRBD1. This CDR3 is built from 13 residues. CDR1 is MDHEN and CDR2 is SYDVKM in the germline V gene. V lost 4 bases, J lost 4 bases, and 3 bases stayed unmatched.

J is TRBJ1-2 and V is TRBV6-6, with 7 nucleotides matching TRBD1. V shed 7 bases and J 7 bases; nucleotides not matched to a gene: 9. This CDR3 spans 13 amino acids. Germline V lookup: CDR1 MNHNY, CDR2 SVGAGI (reference sequence). DNA for the CDR3: TGTGCCAGCACCCGGACAGGATGGAGTGGCTACACCTTC. As protein: CASTRTGWSGYTF.

This sequence joins TRBV5-1 and TRBJ1-1; perhaps TRBD1 as D (6 bases). The CDR3 contains 13 residues. Germline V gene lookup returns CDR1 SGHRS and CDR2 YFSETQ. V shed 4 bases and J shed 10 bases, with 17 bases lying between them. CDR3 coding DNA: TGCGCCAGCAGCCCGGATGGGGGGGCTGGAGCTTTCTTT. Translation gives CASSPDGGAGAFF.

The V and J genes are TRBV6-6 and TRBJ1-1; TRBD1 matches at 8 bases. The length of the CDR3 is 14 residues. The trim removed 6 bases at V and 2 bases at J, leaving 5 bases unmatched. Per germline, CDR1 MNHNY and CDR2 SVGAGI (reference sequence). CDR3 nucleotides: TGTGCCAGCAGGCCGACAGGGGTTAACACTGAAGCTTTCTTT. This codes for CASRPTGVNTEAFF.

This sequence joins TRBV5-8 and TRBJ2-1; 15 bases align to TRBD2. CDR1 and CDR2 from the germline V gene are SGHTS and YDEGEE. The CDR3 totals 17 residues. Trimming cost V 4 bases and J 8 bases; bases outside gene matches: 10. The CDR3 spells CASSQGLAGGKVHEQFF. The CDR3 DNA reads as TGTGCCAGCAGCCAGGGACTAGCGGGGGGAAAGGTCCATGAGCAGTTCTTC.

The V gene is TRBV2, the J gene TRBJ2-7; the D gene is possibly TRBD1 (5 bases). The CDR3 is 14 amino acids. The germline V gene encodes CDR1 SNHLY and CDR2 FYNNEI. V was trimmed by 3 bases and J by 2 bases, leaving 11 bases between them. The CDR3 bases are TGTGCCAGCAGTGATGGCGCAGGGCCCTACGAGCAGTACTTC. Translating gives CASSDGAGPYEQYF.

This sequence joins TRBV27 and TRBJ2-2; TRBD2 agrees at 7 bases. V was clipped by 8 bases and J by 3 bases; unmatched bases: 6. This CDR3 contains 14 residues. Germline V gives CDR1 MNHEY, CDR2 SMNVEV (reference sequence). The CDR3 DNA reads as TGTGCCAGCTCTAGGGCGGGGGACACCGGGGAGCTGTTTTTT. Translated, it gives CASSRAGDTGELFF.

The chain has TRBV30 and TRBJ2-1; D may be TRBD2 (5 bases). The CDR3 is made up of 14 amino acids. Deletions cut 7 bases from V and 2 bases from J, with 15 bases between. Germline CDR1 reads GTSNPN; CDR2 reads SVGIG (reference sequence). The CDR3 region has the DNA TGTGCCTTCTCTATTAGCGTGGCCTACAATGAGCAGTTCTTC. Translated: CAFSISVAYNEQFF.

This CDR3 is CASRTTGVNENGYTF. DNA of the CDR3: TGTGCCAGCAGAACAACAGGGGTGAATGAGAATGGCTACACCTTC. The V and J genes are TRBV27 and TRBJ1-2, with 7 bases matching TRBD1. CDR3 length equals 15 residues. Germline CDR1 reads MNHEY; CDR2 reads SMNVEV (reference sequence). Trimming removed 6 bases from V and 6 bases from J; junction bases left unmatched: 13.

V gene TRBV5-6 combines with J gene TRBJ2-3; 7 bases line up with TRBD1. After removal of 2 bases from V and 5 bases from J, the junction contained 11 bases not matched to a gene. This CDR3 is 16 amino acids long. Germline CDR1 and CDR2: SGHDT and YYEEEE. The CDR3 spells CASSFLTGSTQDTQYF. The CDR3 nucleotides read TGTGCCAGCAGCTTCTTGACAGGGAGCACTCAAGATACGCAGTATTTT.

The gene calls are TRBV7-9 and TRBJ1-2; 11 nucleotides agree with TRBD1. Germline loops: CDR1 SEHNR, CDR2 FQNEAQ (reference sequence). The length of the CDR3 is 14 residues. V was pared by 5 bases and J by 8 bases, with 7 bases of the junction left unmatched. CDR3 DNA sequence: TGTGCCAGCAGCGCACGGGGACAGGGGGACGGCTACACCTTC. It encodes CASSARGQGDGYTF.

The CDR3: CASSEVETGSQAFF. CDR3 sequence (DNA): TGTGCCAGCAGTGAAGTGGAGACAGGGAGTCAAGCTTTCTTT. The chain employs TRBV6-1 and TRBJ1-1; TRBD1 agrees at 7 bases. The trim removed 1 base at V and 9 bases at J, leaving 8 bases unmatched. CDR1 MNHNS and CDR2 SASEGT come from the germline V gene. The CDR3 is 14 amino acids.

The rearrangement joins TRBV6-6 to TRBJ2-1; 10 nucleotides line up with TRBD1. With 0 bases clipped from V and 4 bases from J, the junction kept 3 bases outside the gene matches. Germline V gene lookup returns CDR1 MNHNY and CDR2 SVGAGI (reference sequence). This CDR3 has 16 amino acids. CDR3 DNA sequence: TGTGCCAGCAGTTACTCGGGGACAGGGGTTTACAATGAGCAGTTCTTC. Translated, it gives CASSYSGTGVYNEQFF.

The chain is built from TRBV7-8 and TRBJ2-3, with 7 positions matching TRBD1. Germline V lookup: CDR1 SGHVS, CDR2 FQNEAQ. V lost 5 bases and J lost 4; bases outside the gene matches: 9. This CDR3 has 15 amino acids. The CDR3 sequence is CASSENRGAADTQYF. CDR3 DNA: TGTGCCAGCAGCGAGAACAGGGGCGCGGCAGATACGCAGTATTTT.

Concerning this clone: The sample has other DNA sequences that encode this CDR3 too. The chain carries TRBV6-5 and TRBJ2-2, with a possible D match to TRBD1 (5 bases). The CDR3 has 14 amino acids. Deletions cut 0 bases from V and 8 bases from J, with 10 bases between. The germline V gene has CDR1 MNHEY and CDR2 SVGAGI. The CDR3 loop reads CASSYSGVRGELFF. CDR3 bases: TGTGCCAGCAGTTACTCAGGGGTCAGGGGGGAGCTGTTTTTT.

This clone occurred a few times. This chain connects TRBV30 to TRBJ2-2; TRBD1 might be the D (5 bases). Germline values: CDR1 GTSNPN, CDR2 SVGIG (reference sequence). Trimming left V 2 bases short and J 6 bases short, with 7 bases between. The CDR3 is 12 amino acids. CDR3 region: CAWSPRAGELFF. As DNA, the CDR3 is TGTGCCTGGAGTCCCAGGGCCGGGGAGCTGTTTTTT.